These 6 T cell receptor beta chains share one sample of origin, sequenced in a study of T cells in women clearing cervical HPV infection (dated by TCRdb to 2016 to 2018). Library method: the immunoSEQ multiplex PCR assay. TCRdb took over this immuneACCESS table, retaining in-frame rearrangements with V and J assigned. Such tables are incomplete; in checked studies, under half of the missing clones stem from an unresolved V gene, and the remainder is unexplained. This sample's table lists 14,000 or so clones. Approximately 7.6% of the sample is in the top ten clones. The sample consisted of blood buffy coat. The receptor set was obtained from a woman between 18 and 75 years old with a cervical HPV16 infection that either progressed to CIN3+ or cleared (not recorded which).

Note on this clone: The read ends 3 residues before the CDR3 terminus; that terminus is restored from the germline J gene. The rearrangement links TRBV7-8 to TRBJ1-4; D perhaps matches TRBD1 (6 bases). CDR1 is SGHVS and CDR2 is FQNEAQ in the germline V gene. The CDR3 sequence is 15 residues long. The covered CDR3 bases are TGTGCCAGCAGCTTAATTGGGCAGGGGAATTCACCA. Its protein product is CASSLIGQGNSP. The complete CDR3 sequence is CASSLIGQGNSPLFF.

Regarding this clone: The read falls 3 residues short of the CDR3 end, and the missing part is taken from the germline J gene. V usage is TRBV7-7 and J usage is TRBJ1-2; unclear D gene. Germline V gives CDR1 SSHAT, CDR2 FNYEAQ (reference sequence). The CDR3 loop spans 14 amino acids. The CDR3 reads CASSPSPRSYDYTF. The part of the CDR3 DNA that was read is TGTGCCAGCAGCCCGTCACCTAGGTCCTACGAC.

CDR3 sequence: CASGNRGGSDTYTF. The CDR3 bases that were read are TGTGCCAGCGGAAACAGGGGAGGGTCAGATACC. The rearrangement uses TRBV7-9 and TRBJ1-2; 7 positions match TRBD1. The read terminates 3 residues before the CDR3 end, so the remaining end is supplied by the germline J gene. The CDR3 runs to 14 residues. The germline V gene encodes CDR1 SEHNR and CDR2 FQNEAQ (reference sequence). The whole variable domain, filled in from reference TRBV7-9 and TRBJ1-2, reads DTGVSQNPRHKITKRGQNVTFRCDPISEHNRLYWYRQTLGQGPEFLTYFQNEAQLEKSRLLSDRFSAERPKGSFSTLEIQRTEQGDSAMYLCASGNRGGSDTYTFGSGTRLTVV.

On this clone: The read stops 3 residues short of the end of the CDR3; the missing end is completed from the germline J gene. The chain uses TRBV28 and TRBJ2-7; TRBD1 matches 7 bases. V lost 3 bases to trimming and J lost 3 bases; unmatched junction nucleotides: 8. CDR3 length equals 15 residues. Germline loops: CDR1 MDHEN, CDR2 SYDVKM. The CDR3 here is CASSLVATGFYEQYF. Partial CDR3 DNA: TGTGCCAGCAGTTTGGTAGCGACAGGGTTCTACGAG.

Points on this clone: The read terminates 3 residues ahead of where the CDR3 ends, so the germline J gene completes it. V usage is TRBV7-2 and J usage is TRBJ1-1, with D possibly matching TRBD1 (5 bases). The CDR3 extends over 15 amino acids. The germline V gene has CDR1 SGHTA and CDR2 FQGNSA. Partial CDR3 DNA: TGTGCCAGCAGCGAGTTCCCGGGTGGACAAGAGACA. Translation: CASSEFPGGQET. The entire CDR3 reads CASSEFPGGQETAFF.

Of note for this clone: The CDR3 is cut off 3 residues early in the read; its end comes from the germline J gene. This chain connects TRBV6-2 or TRBV6-3 to TRBJ1-5, with 9 bases aligning to TRBD1. The CDR3 sequence is 17 residues long. Trimming cost V 2 bases and J 8 bases; bases outside gene matches: 13. CDR1 and CDR2 (germline): MNHEY, SVGEGT. CDR3 protein: CASSYPASTGGLKPQHF. The sequenced CDR3 bases are TGTGCCAGCAGTTACCCAGCGTCGACAGGGGGATTGAAGCCC.